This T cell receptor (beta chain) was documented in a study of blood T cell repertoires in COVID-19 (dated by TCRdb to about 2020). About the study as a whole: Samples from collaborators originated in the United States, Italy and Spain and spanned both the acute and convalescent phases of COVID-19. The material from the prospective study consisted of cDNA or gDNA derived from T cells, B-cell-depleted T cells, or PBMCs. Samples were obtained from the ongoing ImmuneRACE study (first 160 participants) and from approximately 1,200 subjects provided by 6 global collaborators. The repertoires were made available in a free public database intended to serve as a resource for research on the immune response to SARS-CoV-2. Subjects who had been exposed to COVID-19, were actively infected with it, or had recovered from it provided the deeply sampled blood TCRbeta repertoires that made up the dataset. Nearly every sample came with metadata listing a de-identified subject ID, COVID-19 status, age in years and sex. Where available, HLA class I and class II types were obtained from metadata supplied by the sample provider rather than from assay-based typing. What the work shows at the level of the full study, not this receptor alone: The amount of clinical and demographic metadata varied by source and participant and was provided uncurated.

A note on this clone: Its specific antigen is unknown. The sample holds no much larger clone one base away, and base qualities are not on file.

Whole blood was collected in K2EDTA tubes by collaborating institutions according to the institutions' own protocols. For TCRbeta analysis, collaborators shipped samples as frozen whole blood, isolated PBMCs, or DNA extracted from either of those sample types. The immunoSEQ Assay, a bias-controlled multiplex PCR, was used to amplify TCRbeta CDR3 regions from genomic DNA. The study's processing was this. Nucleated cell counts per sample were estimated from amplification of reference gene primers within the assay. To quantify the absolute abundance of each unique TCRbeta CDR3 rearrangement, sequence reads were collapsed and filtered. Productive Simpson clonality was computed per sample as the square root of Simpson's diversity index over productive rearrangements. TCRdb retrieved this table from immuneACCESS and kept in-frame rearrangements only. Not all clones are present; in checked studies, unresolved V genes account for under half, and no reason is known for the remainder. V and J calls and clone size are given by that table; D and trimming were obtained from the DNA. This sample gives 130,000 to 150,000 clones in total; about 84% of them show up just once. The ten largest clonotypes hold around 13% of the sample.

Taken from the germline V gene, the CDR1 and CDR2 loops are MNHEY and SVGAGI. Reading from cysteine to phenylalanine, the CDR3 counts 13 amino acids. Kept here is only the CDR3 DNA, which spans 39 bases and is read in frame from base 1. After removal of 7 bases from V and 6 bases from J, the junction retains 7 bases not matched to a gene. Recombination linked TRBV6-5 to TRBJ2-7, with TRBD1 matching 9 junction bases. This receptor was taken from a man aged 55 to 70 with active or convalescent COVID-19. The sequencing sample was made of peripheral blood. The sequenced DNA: TGTGCCAGCACTCTGGACAGGGGAGCCGAGCAGTACTTC. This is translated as CASTLDRGAEQYF.